This T cell receptor (beta chain) was sequenced during a study of CD8 T cells in ankylosing spondylitis. CDR1 is SGHVS and CDR2 is FQNEAQ in the germline V gene. CDR3 length: 14 amino acids. The V and J ends lost 3 bases and 0 bases respectively, with 8 bases between them. TCRdb reprocessed the 5' RACE reads via MiXCR and lists one record per CDR3 protein. The sample includes 750,000 to 850,000 distinct CDR3 sequences, approximately 10% of them seen just once. Study-wide points: A motif of 7 to 9 highly homologous TCR beta variants was seen as apparently characteristic of ankylosing spondylitis blood.

Remarks on this clonotype: The antigen remains unidentified.

This clonotype was sampled from a male donor with ankylosing spondylitis. What was sequenced was blood, either unsorted or a sorted T cell fraction (not recorded which). The chain couples TRBV7-8 to TRBJ1-2; unclear D gene. CDR3 loop: CASSLERANYGYTF. In DNA, the CDR3 is TGTGCCAGCAGCTTGGAGAGAGCTAACTATGGCTACACCTTC.